This paragraph reports one T cell receptor (beta chain). Germline CDR1 and CDR2: MDHEN and SYDVKM. Unmatched junction bases numbered 8, after V lost 6 bases and J lost 7 bases. CDR3 length: 14 residues. Clones were read by immunoSEQ multiplex PCR, and TCRdb kept only the in-frame ones, dropping some. The sample comprises roughly 130,000 clones, 80% to 90% of which are singletons, and approximately 9.4% rests with the top ten. The source of the sample is a study of control samples from healthy donors and cancer patients. The source is a woman in her 30s in good health. Material: blood. V gene TRBV28 combines with J gene TRBJ1-4, with TRBD1 matching 7 bases. CDR3 region: CASSYDRVGEKLFF. As DNA, the CDR3 is TGTGCCAGCAGCTATGACAGGGTCGGTGAAAAACTGTTTTTT. Filled out from reference TRBV28 and TRBJ1-4, the complete variable domain reads DVKVTQSSRYLVKRTGEKVFLECVQDMDHENMFWYRQDPGLGLRLIYFSYDVKMKEKGDIPEGYSVSREKKERFSLILESASTNQTSMYLCASSYDRVGEKLFFGSGTQLSVL.